This entry features one T cell receptor (beta chain) sequence. Its specificity is not known. CD45RA-negative memory and CD45RA+ naive subsets were split from the CD4+ cells. These data are taken from a study of shared clonotypes between healthy human individuals. Study results and caveats: Unshared clonotypes carried lower generation probabilities than those common to all four donors.

Profiling relied on immunoSEQ multiplex PCR, and the TCRdb table lists in-frame clones only, not all of them. The sample includes over a million clones, 65% to 80% of them seen just once. The CDR3 runs to 16 residues. The V and J ends lost 4 bases and 0 bases respectively, with 15 bases between them. Germline lookup yields CDR1 SGDLS and CDR2 YYNGEE. This TCR derives from a man between 18 and 29 years old in good health. The chain carries TRBV9 and TRBJ2-3; no clear D. The sequencing sample was made of memory CD4+ T cells sorted from blood. Subset described: CD45RA-negative fraction. The CDR3 spells CASSIRSAASTDTQYF. CDR3 nucleotide sequence: TGTGCCAGCAGCATCCGATCTGCGGCTAGCACAGATACGCAGTATTTT. The full variable domain, completed using reference TRBV9 and TRBJ2-3, is DSGVTQTPKHLITATGQRVTLRCSPRSGDLSVYWYQQSLDQGLQFLIQYYNGEERAKGNILERFSAQQFPDLHSELNLSSLELGDSALYFCASSIRSAASTDTQYFGPGTRLTVL.